This TCR beta chain was sequenced in a study of T cells in Graves' hyperthyroidism and ophthalmopathy. General study findings and limits: Most thyroid-expanded clonotypes above 0.001 were also found in blood. Before onset, by a median of approximately 6.8 months, the model predicted ophthalmopathy.

RNA transcripts were the template for amplifying TCR beta CDR3 regions. TCR CDR3 regions were first amplified by RT-PCR with HTBI primers. TCRdb independently ran MiXCR on the multiplex PCR reads; one entry per CDR3 protein. The sample contains some 510,000 distinct CDR3 sequences, around 20% of which appear only once. Germline V lookup: CDR1 GTSNPN, CDR2 SVGIG (reference sequence). The V and J ends lost 0 bases and 5 bases respectively, with 22 bases between them. The CDR3 has 17 amino acids. Remarks on this clonotype: The antigen remains unidentified.

The receptor's source is a man in his late teens or twenties with Graves' hyperthyroidism. The specimen sequenced was blood. The rearrangement links TRBV30 to TRBJ1-1; no clear D gene. CDR3 nucleotide sequence: TGTGCCTGGAGTGTACGGGCATCTACTAGACCGAGTACTGAAGCTTTCTTT. This encodes CAWSVRASTRPSTEAFF. Based on the CDR3 plus reference TRBV30 and TRBJ1-1, the full variable domain is SQTIHQWPATLVQPVGSPLSLECTVEGTSNPNLYWYRQAAGRGLQLLFYSVGIGQISSEVPQNLSASRPQDRQFILSSKKLLLSDSGFYLCAWSVRASTRPSTEAFFGQGTRLTVV.